Presented here are 23 T cell receptor beta chains from one specimen sequenced in a study of T cell responses to AZD1222 COVID-19 vaccine. The repertoire was sequenced with immunoSEQ multiplex PCR; TCRdb's copy has only in-frame clones and lacks some. The repertoire holds 150,000 to 160,000 clones, with under 95% as singletons. The source material was peripheral blood, sampled on day 0 of AZD1222 vaccination. These receptor sequences come from an adult in good health.

The chain joins TRBV11-3 to TRBJ2-1, with 7 positions matching TRBD2. Germline lookup yields CDR1 SGHNT and CDR2 YENEEA. The junction had 14 bases not matched to a gene; V was cut back by 3 bases and J by 6 bases. CDR3 size: 17 residues. Here the CDR3 reads CASSLAGGAGVGNEQFF. The DNA for the CDR3 is TGTGCCAGCAGCTTGGCGGGTGGGGCGGGAGTAGGCAATGAGCAGTTCTTC.

The J gene is TRBJ2-5, the V gene TRBV7-8; perhaps TRBD2 as D (5 bases). Looked up from germline, CDR1 is SGHVS and CDR2 is FQNEAQ. V was shortened by 5 bases and J by 4 bases, with 17 bases between the two germline ends. This CDR3 comprises 15 residues. In nucleotides, the CDR3 is TGTGCCAGCAGCCGAGGGTTGAGATTGGGAGAGACCCAGTACTTC. Translated, it gives CASSRGLRLGETQYF.

V gene TRBV28 combines with J gene TRBJ1-4, with D unclear. V was pared by 6 bases and J by 6 bases, with 5 bases between. CDR1 is MDHEN, CDR2 SYDVKM, per germline. The CDR3 covers 11 residues. The CDR3 coding sequence is TGTGCCAGCAGCACCTATGAAAAACTGTTTTTT. This sequence encodes CASSTYEKLFF. Combining the CDR3 with reference TRBV28 and TRBJ1-4 gives the whole variable domain DVKVTQSSRYLVKRTGEKVFLECVQDMDHENMFWYRQDPGLGLRLIYFSYDVKMKEKGDIPEGYSVSREKKERFSLILESASTNQTSMYLCASSTYEKLFFGSGTQLSVL.

This clone was picked up a small number of times. The chain has TRBV21-1 and TRBJ2-3; the table gives TRBD1 as D, unverified against the DNA. TRBV21-1 is tagged as a pseudogene. The CDR3 spans 13 residues. CDR3 residues: CASSKDRADTQYF. The CDR3 DNA reads TGTGCCAGCAGCAAAGACAGGGCAGATACGCAGTATTTT.

The J gene is TRBJ2-5, the V gene TRBV5-1; 7 nucleotides align to TRBD1. V was clipped by 0 bases and J by 7 bases; unmatched bases: 9. Germline CDR1 SGHRS, CDR2 YFSETQ. The CDR3 runs to 15 residues. The chain's CDR3 is CASSLDRQGVGTQYF. The CDR3 bases are TGCGCCAGCAGCTTGGATCGACAGGGAGTCGGGACCCAGTACTTC.

The chain recombines TRBV11-3 with TRBJ2-3; tentative D call: TRBD2 (6 bases). V gave up 3 bases and J gave up 2 bases, with 12 bases separating them. CDR1 is SGHNT and CDR2 is YENEEA in the germline V gene. The CDR3 extends over 15 amino acids. The CDR3 DNA reads as TGTGCCAGCAGCTTCAGCGGGCTGTACACAGATACGCAGTATTTT. This encodes CASSFSGLYTDTQYF.

This rearrangement joins TRBV6-6 to TRBJ1-2; a possible D gene is TRBD1 (6 bases). The CDR3 is 14 residues long. Germline loops: CDR1 MNHNY, CDR2 SVGAGI (reference sequence). V shed 2 bases and J shed 6 bases, with 13 bases lying between them. The CDR3 DNA follows: TGTGCCAGCAGTTACATCCAGGGGACGGATGGCTACACCTTC. It specifies CASSYIQGTDGYTF.

This clone was found once. The chain links TRBV5-6 to TRBJ2-7; no definite D call. There are 15 residues in the CDR3. The V gene's germline CDR1 is SGHDT and CDR2 YYEEEE. The germline V and J ends were trimmed by 2 bases and 2 bases, with 14 bases remaining between them. DNA of the CDR3: TGTGCCAGCAGCTTCGGACCGGACGGCGCCTACGAGCAGTACTTC. It codes for CASSFGPDGAYEQYF.

This chain links TRBV27 with TRBJ2-4; TRBD1 might be the D (6 bases). The ends were cut back, 7 bases at V and 1 base at J, with 20 bases in the middle. This CDR3 has 17 residues. Germline V gene lookup returns CDR1 MNHEY and CDR2 SMNVEV (reference sequence). CDR3 nucleotide sequence: TGTGCCAGCAAAACCGTTGAAAACAGGGTGGCCAAAAACATTCAGTACTTC. This codes for CASKTVENRVAKNIQYF.

This chain links TRBV5-1 with TRBJ2-3; TRBD2 is a possible D gene (5 bases). The germline V and J ends were trimmed by 0 bases and 3 bases, with 8 bases remaining between them. This CDR3 is built from 14 residues. Germline CDR1 is SGHRS and CDR2 is YFSETQ. CDR3 in DNA: TGCGCCAGCAGCTTGGGACTACCTACAGATACGCAGTATTTT. Translation gives CASSLGLPTDTQYF.

CDR3 DNA: TGCGCCAGCAGTCCAGGGCGATATAGCAATCAGCCCCAGCATTTT. Translation gives CASSPGRYSNQPQHF. The chain recombines TRBV10-2 with TRBJ1-5; perhaps TRBD1 as D (5 bases). Between the trimmed V and J ends, which lost 5 bases and 0 bases, there was a span of 11 bases. Germline V gene sequence: CDR1 WSHSY, CDR2 SAAADI. The CDR3 is 15 amino acids.

The chain carries TRBV12-3 or TRBV12-4 and TRBJ2-7, with unresolved D. The ends were cut back, 3 bases at V and 6 bases at J, with 6 bases in the middle. The CDR3 runs 11 residues. In DNA form, the CDR3 reads TGTGCCAGCAGTTTCTATCGCGAGCAGTACTTC. It specifies CASSFYREQYF.

The genes are TRBV5-1 and TRBJ2-5; unclear D gene. CDR1 and CDR2 (germline): SGHRS, YFSETQ. CDR3 length: 13 amino acids. V lost 7 bases, J lost 3 bases, and 13 bases lay in between. The CDR3 loop reads CASADGNKETQYF. The CDR3 DNA reads TGCGCCAGCGCTGATGGCAATAAAGAGACCCAGTACTTC.

In its sample, this clone was seen once. The chain has TRBV7-2 and TRBJ2-3; D remains unclear. The CDR3 length is 14 residues. In germline, CDR1 is SGHTA, CDR2 FQGNSA. The V gene lost 0 bases and the J gene lost 2 bases, with 6 bases spanning the gap. The CDR3 nucleotides are TGTGCCAGCAGCTTAGCGCCAGTCACAGATACGCAGTATTTT. Translating it yields CASSLAPVTDTQYF.

The CDR3 is CASKGQGARETQYF. The CDR3 region has the DNA TGTGCCAGCAAGGGACAGGGGGCTCGGGAGACCCAGTACTTC. The chain carries TRBV6-6 and TRBJ2-5; 12 positions match TRBD1. Germline V lookup: CDR1 MNHNY, CDR2 SVGAGI (reference sequence). This CDR3 spans 14 amino acids. The junction had 5 bases not matched to a gene; V was cut back by 7 bases and J by 5 bases.

The chain has TRBV7-3 and TRBJ2-5; D is unresolved. CDR1 and CDR2 (germline): SGHTA, FQGTGA. V was pared by 0 bases and J by 0 bases, with 8 bases between. The CDR3 has 15 residues. The CDR3 DNA reads as TGTGCCAGCAGCTTAACAGGAGACTACCAAGAGACCCAGTACTTC. Protein: CASSLTGDYQETQYF.

This rearrangement joins TRBV15 to TRBJ1-3, with D hard to call. V was cut by 0 bases and J by 0 bases, with 9 bases left in between. The CDR3 totals 16 residues. Germline V gene lookup returns CDR1 LNHNV and CDR2 YYDKDF (reference sequence). The CDR3 is CATSRDRASSGNTIYF. The CDR3 DNA reads as TGTGCCACCAGCAGAGATAGGGCGAGCTCTGGAAACACCATATATTTT.

This chain links TRBV2 with TRBJ2-7; D may be TRBD2 (7 bases). CDR1 and CDR2 from the germline V gene are SNHLY and FYNNEI. V lost 4 bases and J 0 bases, leaving 22 bases between the germline ends. The CDR3 covers 18 residues. CDR3 sequence: CASSVGAGGGRLSYEQYF. For the CDR3, the DNA is TGTGCCAGCAGTGTGGGCGCTGGGGGCGGGAGACTCTCCTACGAGCAGTACTTC.

The chain joins TRBV12-3 or TRBV12-4 to TRBJ2-7; D not resolved. V lost 2 bases and J 3 bases, leaving 5 bases between the germline ends. The CDR3 consists of 12 residues. In nucleotides, the CDR3 is TGTGCCAGCAGTTTACGGGTCTACGAGCAGTACTTC. It translates to CASSLRVYEQYF.

This sequence joins TRBV5-1 and TRBJ1-2; D remains ambiguous. Germline-derived CDR1 and CDR2 are SGHRS and YFSETQ. This CDR3 is built from 16 residues. Trimming pared 2 bases from V and 7 bases from J, leaving 21 bases between. The CDR3 loop is CASSFTNTVSLGGYTF. CDR3 DNA sequence: TGCGCCAGCAGCTTCACCAATACAGTCAGCCTGGGTGGCTACACCTTC.

The CDR3 bases are TGTGCCAGCAGTTACCCCCCGTCAGGGGGGAATGAAAAACTGTTTTTT. It yields the protein CASSYPPSGGNEKLFF. J is TRBJ1-4 and V is TRBV6-2 or TRBV6-3, with 7 bases aligning to TRBD1. The CDR3 length is 16 residues. V dropped 2 bases and J dropped 5; count of bases not matched to a gene: 8. Germline values: CDR1 MNHEY, CDR2 SVGEGT.

The chain joins TRBV14 to TRBJ1-1, with unresolved D. Germline CDR1 and CDR2: SGHDN and FVKESK. This CDR3 is built from 14 residues. The V gene lost 1 base and the J gene lost 7 bases, with 13 bases spanning the gap. In DNA, the CDR3 is TGTGCCAGCAGCCAAGCGGCAGGCCTCGGTGAAGCTTTCTTT. It encodes CASSQAAGLGEAFF.

The chain has TRBV27 and TRBJ1-5, with D possibly TRBD1 on 5 matching bases. This CDR3 has 17 amino acids. Germline V lookup: CDR1 MNHEY, CDR2 SMNVEV (reference sequence). The ends were cut back, 0 bases at V and 6 bases at J, with 18 bases in the middle. CDR3 nucleotides: TGTGCCAGCAGTTTATCCGTCCACCCGGGGCAGGGTCAGCCCCAGCATTTT. Its protein product is CASSLSVHPGQGQPQHF.